What follows is one T cell receptor beta chain and its context. The antigen remains undetermined. In the original processing: Junction-only immunoSEQ data arrived without quality scores, meaning filtering differed. Libraries were prepared by immunoSEQ multiplex PCR; TCRdb keeps only in-frame clonotypes and omits some of them. V and J calls and clone size are copied from that table; D and trimming were computed from the DNA. The sample has about 2.4 million clones; approximately 93% are singletons. This record belongs to a study of shared clonotypes between healthy human individuals. The germline gives CDR1 SGHRS, CDR2 YFSETQ. V shed 1 base, J shed 0 bases, and the junction held 6 bases outside the gene matches. The CDR3 is 18 amino acids. The study's findings and limits: Some naive CD4 clonotypes, around 5%, turned up in common across a handful of donors. Large sequencing depth failed to make sorted-subset sequencing complete, rarefaction showed.

Input material: naive CD4+ T cells from PBMCs. As to subset: CD45RA+ positively selected. The sequence derives from a man between 18 and 35 years old in good health. Some clones in this sample may be carry-over from other donors' samples. V is TRBV5-1 and J is TRBJ2-2; 10 bases match TRBD2. This CDR3 reads CASSLFGTSVTNTGELFF. The CDR3 DNA sequence: TGCGCCAGCAGCTTGTTCGGGACTAGCGTCACGAACACCGGGGAGCTGTTTTTT.